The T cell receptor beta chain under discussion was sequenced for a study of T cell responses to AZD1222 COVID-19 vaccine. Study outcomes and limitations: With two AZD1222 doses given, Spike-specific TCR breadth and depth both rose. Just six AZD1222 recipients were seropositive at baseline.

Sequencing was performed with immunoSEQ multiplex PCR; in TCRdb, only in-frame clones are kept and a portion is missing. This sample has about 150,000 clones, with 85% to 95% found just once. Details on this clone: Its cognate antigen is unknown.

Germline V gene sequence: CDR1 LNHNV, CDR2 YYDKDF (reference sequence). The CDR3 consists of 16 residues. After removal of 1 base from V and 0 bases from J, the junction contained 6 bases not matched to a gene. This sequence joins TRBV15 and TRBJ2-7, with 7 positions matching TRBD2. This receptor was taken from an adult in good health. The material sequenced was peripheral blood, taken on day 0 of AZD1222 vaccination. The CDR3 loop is CATSRVAGEVSYEQYF. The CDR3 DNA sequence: TGTGCCACCAGCAGAGTGGCGGGAGAAGTCTCCTACGAGCAGTACTTC.